The 19 T cell receptor beta chains below all came from one sample that was sequenced in a study of memory CD4+ T cells and cytomegalovirus serostatus. The sort gate was single viable CD3+CD4+CD8-CD45RO+ cells for memory CD4+ T cells. Libraries were prepared by immunoSEQ multiplex PCR; TCRdb keeps only in-frame clonotypes and omits some of them. The table has 35,000 to 50,000 clones, 65% to 85% seen once. The sequencing input was memory CD4+ T cells from blood. Receptor source: an adult in good health and CMV-seronegative.

The V call is TRBV5-1, the J call TRBJ1-3, with 7 bases that match TRBD1. The CDR3 loop spans 15 amino acids. Germline V gene sequence: CDR1 SGHRS, CDR2 YFSETQ. Losses at the gene ends were 2 bases for V and 0 bases for J; bases not matched to a gene: 2. The CDR3 nucleotides read TGCGCCAGCAGCTTCCAGGGGGGCTCTGGAAACACCATATATTTT. As protein: CASSFQGGSGNTIYF.

J is TRBJ2-1 and V is TRBV20-1; unclear D gene. This CDR3 is 11 amino acids long. Trimming stripped 6 bases from V and 7 bases from J, with 10 bases between. Per germline, CDR1 DFQATT and CDR2 SNEGSKA (reference sequence). In nucleotides, the CDR3 is TGCAGTGCGGCCAGAGAGAATGAGCAGTTCTTC. Protein sequence: CSAARENEQFF.

The chain employs TRBV5-1 and TRBJ2-3; 8 bases agree with TRBD1. This CDR3 has 16 amino acids. The germline V gene encodes CDR1 SGHRS and CDR2 YFSETQ. J gave up 1 base and V 0 bases, and 4 bases lay outside the gene matches. The CDR3 is CASSLAPTGGTDTQYF. CDR3 nucleotides: TGCGCCAGCAGCTTGGCCCCGACAGGGGGCACAGATACGCAGTATTTT.

This clone is a singleton in its sample. J is TRBJ2-7 and V is TRBV2; perhaps TRBD2 as D (5 bases). The germline V gene encodes CDR1 SNHLY and CDR2 FYNNEI. Between the trimmed V and J ends, which lost 5 bases and 0 bases, there was a span of 11 bases. The CDR3 runs 14 residues. The CDR3 spells CASSPSSNSYEQYF. CDR3 bases: TGTGCCAGCAGTCCTAGCAGTAACTCCTACGAGCAGTACTTC.

This chain links TRBV19 with TRBJ2-1, with D tentatively TRBD2 (7 bases). The germline V gene has CDR1 LNHDA and CDR2 SQIVND (reference sequence). CDR3 size: 13 residues. Deletions cut 7 bases from V and 9 bases from J, with 16 bases between. The CDR3 DNA follows: TGTGCCAGTAATGTGGGGGGGCCAGGTGAGCAGTTCTTC. Protein: CASNVGGPGEQFF.

This rearrangement joins TRBV12-5 to TRBJ1-6; D not certain. Per germline, CDR1 LGHNT and CDR2 FRNRAP. This CDR3 has 17 residues. V lost 2 bases and J lost 7, with 18 bases in between. Here the CDR3 DNA reads TGTGCTAGTGGTTTGCCCCAACTCCTAGGCGGGAATTCACCCCTCCACTTT. Its protein is CASGLPQLLGGNSPLHF. The variable domain in full, completed from reference TRBV12-5 and TRBJ1-6, reads DARVTQTPRHKVTEMGQEVTMRCQPILGHNTVFWYRQTMMQGLELLAYFRNRAPLDDSGMPKDRFSAEMPDATLATLKIQPSEPRDSAVYFCASGLPQLLGGNSPLHFGNGTRLTVT.

The rearrangement uses TRBV6-6 and TRBJ1-3; a weak D match, TRBD1 (6 bases). The germline V and J ends were trimmed by 5 bases and 0 bases, with 14 bases remaining between them. Germline loops: CDR1 MNHNY, CDR2 SVGAGI (reference sequence). CDR3 length: 16 amino acids. CDR3 sequence: CASSAPGQSSGNTIYF. The CDR3 DNA follows: TGTGCCAGCAGTGCCCCGGGACAAAGCTCTGGAAACACCATATATTTT.

The chain links TRBV29-1 to TRBJ2-2; 10 positions agree with TRBD1. This CDR3 is built from 15 residues. Germline V lookup: CDR1 SQVTM, CDR2 ANQGSEA. The ends lost 6 bases at V and 5 bases at J; junction bases unmatched: 9. For the CDR3, the DNA is TGCAGCGTCCGTCCGGGACAGGGGATTACCGGGGAGCTGTTTTTT. Translation: CSVRPGQGITGELFF.

The chain combines TRBV5-1 with TRBJ1-1, with 8 bases aligning to TRBD1. Per the germline V gene, CDR1 is SGHRS and CDR2 is YFSETQ. V shed 4 bases and J 1 base; nucleotides not matched to a gene: 9. The CDR3 extends over 16 amino acids. CDR3: CASSPDRGRRNTEAFF. CDR3 DNA: TGCGCCAGCAGCCCCGACAGGGGCCGACGGAACACTGAAGCTTTCTTT.

The chain carries TRBV6-1 and TRBJ1-6, with D possibly matching TRBD1 (6 bases). The ends were cut back, 5 bases at V and 4 bases at J, with 9 bases in the middle. The CDR3 contains 14 residues. Germline V gene data show CDR1 as MNHNS and CDR2 as SASEGT. The CDR3 DNA is TGTGCCAGCAGTAACAGGGAGTATAATTCACCCCTCCACTTT. It yields the protein CASSNREYNSPLHF.

This clone was counted once. The chain combines TRBV5-1 with TRBJ2-3; 10 positions match TRBD1. The V segment lost 0 bases and the J segment 5 bases; nucleotides outside the gene matches: 6. Germline V lookup: CDR1 SGHRS, CDR2 YFSETQ. The CDR3 length is 16 residues. As DNA, the CDR3 is TGCGCCAGCAGCTTGGGACAGGGGGCTGACAGAGATACGCAGTATTTT. Protein product: CASSLGQGADRDTQYF.

This clone has just a few counts. A junction boundary mismatches the germline segment, possibly from a read error. V gene TRBV7-7 combines with J gene TRBJ2-2; a weak D match, TRBD2 (6 bases). CDR3 size: 15 residues. Looked up from germline, CDR1 is SSHAT and CDR2 is FNYEAQ (reference sequence). In DNA, the CDR3 is TGTGCTAGCAGCCCGGGGGTGGTTCGCACCGGGGAGCTGTTTTTT. This encodes CASSPGVVRTGELFF.

DNA for the CDR3: TGTGCCAGCAGTTACCCGGGGGACTATGGCTACACCTTC. Protein product: CASSYPGDYGYTF. This chain links TRBV6-6 with TRBJ1-2; maybe TRBD1 (5 bases). Germline V gene lookup returns CDR1 MNHNY and CDR2 SVGAGI (reference sequence). The CDR3 loop spans 13 amino acids. V lost 2 bases and J lost 3, with 7 bases in between.

The V and J genes are TRBV19 and TRBJ1-1; D uncertain. The V gene's germline CDR1 is LNHDA and CDR2 SQIVND (reference sequence). The CDR3 runs to 12 residues. Trimming left V 3 bases short and J 5 bases short, with 7 bases between. The CDR3 is CASSIRQTEAFF. The CDR3 DNA follows: TGTGCCAGTAGTATTAGGCAGACTGAAGCTTTCTTT.

This sequence joins TRBV25-1 and TRBJ2-5; TRBD2 aligns across 15 bases. J was trimmed by 4 bases and V by 1 base; bases with no gene match: 4. The V gene's germline CDR1 is MGHDK and CDR2 SYGVNS. This CDR3 comprises 17 residues. CDR3 loop: CASSEWTSGGARETQYF. CDR3 DNA: TGTGCCAGCAGTGAATGGACTAGCGGGGGGGCCCGAGAGACCCAGTACTTC.

V is TRBV28 and J is TRBJ1-3; D is uncertain. V was pared by 2 bases and J by 0 bases, with 14 bases between. The length of the CDR3 is 17 residues. Germline-derived CDR1 and CDR2 are MDHEN and SYDVKM. CDR3 amino acids: CASSLIVGKTSGNTIYF. The CDR3 bases are TGTGCCAGCAGTTTAATAGTAGGCAAAACCTCTGGAAACACCATATATTTT.

Regarding this clone: The sample has other DNA sequences that encode this CDR3 too. The chain uses TRBV29-1 and TRBJ2-7; D is uncertain. Between the trimmed V and J ends, which lost 1 base and 2 bases, there was a span of 6 bases. The CDR3 runs 12 residues. Germline values: CDR1 SQVTM, CDR2 ANQGSEA. The CDR3 nucleotides are TGCAGCGTTGAAGGCAGTACCTACGAGCAGTACTTC. The encoded protein is CSVEGSTYEQYF.

The rearrangement links TRBV19 to TRBJ1-5; 9 bases fit TRBD1. The V gene's germline CDR1 is LNHDA and CDR2 SQIVND (reference sequence). The CDR3 covers 15 residues. With 6 bases clipped from V and 5 bases from J, the junction kept 8 bases outside the gene matches. This CDR3 reads CASRLRDRDDQPQHF. The CDR3 DNA reads as TGTGCCAGTAGGCTCCGGGACAGGGACGATCAGCCCCAGCATTTT.

This clone was seen a single time. The chain joins TRBV6-1 to TRBJ1-1; D is unclear. This CDR3 is built from 14 residues. Germline CDR1 reads MNHNS; CDR2 reads SASEGT. V was clipped by 4 bases and J by 5 bases, with 14 bases between them. The CDR3, as DNA: TGTGCCAGCAGTGTCCAGAACCGAAGGACTGAAGCTTTCTTT. Protein sequence: CASSVQNRRTEAFF.